This T cell receptor beta chain originates from a study of blood T cell repertoires in COVID-19. Looking at the study overall: COVID-19 samples from acute and convalescent phases originated in the United States, Italy and Spain. The cDNA or gDNA used as material had been derived from T cells, B-cell-depleted T cells, or PBMCs.

V lost 4 bases and J 7 bases, leaving 16 bases between the germline ends. This CDR3 spans 14 amino acids. CDR1 and CDR2 (germline): SNHLY, FYNNEI. A Seattle source enrolled patients during active infection and followed them longitudinally. In the authors' workflow: Amplification of reference gene primers provided the estimated nucleated cell counts. Sequenced by immunoSEQ multiplex PCR; TCRdb stores in-frame clones only, minus some. The DNA gave D and trimming, while V, J and clone size come from that table. The profile shows roughly 49,000 clones, over 85% of them singletons. Sequences were obtained from peripheral blood. The rearrangement joins TRBV2 to TRBJ1-2, with no clear D. This clonotype was sampled from a man aged 55 to 70 with COVID-19, enrolled during active disease. The CDR3 is CASSVVASAGGYTF. In nucleotides, the CDR3 is TGTGCCAGCAGTGTGGTAGCCTCAGCTGGTGGCTACACCTTC. The full variable domain, completed using reference TRBV2 and TRBJ1-2, is EPEVTQTPSHQVTQMGQEVILRCVPISNHLYFYWYRQILGQKVEFLVSFYNNEISEKSEIFDDQFSVERPDGSNFTLKIRSTKLEDSAMYFCASSVVASAGGYTFGSGTRLTVV.